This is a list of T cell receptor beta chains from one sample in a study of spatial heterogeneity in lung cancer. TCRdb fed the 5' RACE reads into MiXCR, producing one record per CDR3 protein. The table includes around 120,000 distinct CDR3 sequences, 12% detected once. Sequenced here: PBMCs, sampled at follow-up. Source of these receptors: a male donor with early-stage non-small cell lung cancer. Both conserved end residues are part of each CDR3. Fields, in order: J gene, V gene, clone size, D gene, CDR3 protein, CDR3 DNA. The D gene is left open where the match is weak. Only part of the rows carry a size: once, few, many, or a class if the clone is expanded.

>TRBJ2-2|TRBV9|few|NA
CASSVGQGRTGELFF
TGTGCCAGCAGCGTAGGGCAGGGAAGGACCGGGGAGCTGTTTTTT
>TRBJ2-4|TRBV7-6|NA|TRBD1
CASSPGTDKNIQYF
TGTGCCAGCAGCCCCGGGACAGACAAAAACATTCAGTACTTC
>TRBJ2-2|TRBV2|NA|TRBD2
CASSEARLAGYTGELFF
TGTGCCAGCAGTGAAGCGCGGCTAGCGGGGTACACCGGGGAGCTGTTTTTT
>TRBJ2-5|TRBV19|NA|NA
CASSMLSQETQYF
TGTGCCAGTAGTATGCTATCCCAAGAGACCCAGTACTTC
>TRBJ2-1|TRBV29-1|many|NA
CSVVGSVPFYNEQFF
TGCAGCGTTGTAGGTTCTGTACCCTTCTACAATGAGCAGTTCTTC
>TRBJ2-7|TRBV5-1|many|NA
CASSLEGNEQYF
TGCGCCAGCAGCTTGGAAGGGAACGAGCAGTACTTC
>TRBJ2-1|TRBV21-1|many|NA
CASSTTSSGYNEQFF
TGTGCCAGCAGCACCACGTCCAGCGGATACAATGAGCAGTTCTTC
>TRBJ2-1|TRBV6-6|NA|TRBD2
CASSGTSGGPTAGFF
TGTGCCAGCAGCGGGACTAGCGGGGGACCTACCGCCGGGTTCTTC
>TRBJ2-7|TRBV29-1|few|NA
CSVGQGGYEQYF
TGCAGCGTAGGACAAGGGGGCTACGAGCAGTACTTC
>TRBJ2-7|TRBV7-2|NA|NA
CASSLVFRSYEQYF
TGTGCCAGCAGCTTAGTGTTTAGGTCCTACGAGCAGTACTTC
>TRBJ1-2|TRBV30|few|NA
CAWTPTGFYGYTF
TGTGCCTGGACCCCTACGGGGTTCTATGGCTACACCTTC
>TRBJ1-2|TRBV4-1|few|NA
CASSQGMAQGTYGYTF
TGCGCCAGCAGCCAAGGGATGGCCCAAGGTACCTATGGCTACACCTTC
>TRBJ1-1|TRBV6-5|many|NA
CASTGGGGSTEAFF
TGTGCCAGCACGGGAGGAGGGGGAAGCACTGAAGCTTTCTTT
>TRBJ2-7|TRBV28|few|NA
CASSQGTHRAYEQYF
TGTGCCAGCAGTCAGGGGACACATCGTGCCTACGAGCAGTACTTC
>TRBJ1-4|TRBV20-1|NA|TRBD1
CSGSGTGPEKLFF
TGCAGTGGCTCCGGGACAGGTCCCGAAAAACTGTTTTTT
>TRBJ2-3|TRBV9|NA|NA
CASSVRDTQYF
TGTGCCAGCAGCGTAAGGGATACGCAGTATTTT
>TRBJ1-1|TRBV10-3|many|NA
CAAVGRLNTEAFF
TGTGCCGCCGTCGGACGGTTAAACACTGAAGCTTTCTTT
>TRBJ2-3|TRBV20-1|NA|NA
CSASQPRTDTQYF
TGCAGTGCTAGCCAACCCCGCACAGATACGCAGTATTTT
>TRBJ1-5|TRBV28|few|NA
CASSPTSESVGQPQHF
TGTGCCAGCAGTCCCACCTCCGAGAGTGTGGGTCAGCCCCAGCATTTT
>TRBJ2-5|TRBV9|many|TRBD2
CASSRESLAGMETQYF
TGTGCCAGCAGCCGTGAAAGCCTAGCGGGGATGGAGACCCAGTACTTC
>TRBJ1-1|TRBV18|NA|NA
CASFGQLNTEAFF
TGTGCCAGCTTCGGACAACTGAACACTGAAGCTTTCTTT
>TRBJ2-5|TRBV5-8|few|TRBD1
CASSRDRGRAKETQYF
TGTGCCAGCAGCCGGGACAGGGGGCGAGCTAAAGAGACCCAGTACTTC
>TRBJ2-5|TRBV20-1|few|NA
CSATHGADKTALYF
TGCAGTGCTACCCACGGAGCAGACAAGACAGCCCTGTACTTC
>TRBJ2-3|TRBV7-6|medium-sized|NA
CASSLQGRGSTDTQYF
TGTGCCAGCAGCTTACAAGGGCGGGGTTCGACAGATACGCAGTATTTT
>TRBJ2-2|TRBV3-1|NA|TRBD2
CASSQRTSGGTGELFF
TGTGCCAGCAGCCAACGGACTAGCGGAGGCACCGGGGAGCTGTTTTTT
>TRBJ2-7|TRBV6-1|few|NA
CASRARVTYEQYF
TGTGCCAGCAGGGCTAGGGTAACCTACGAGCAGTACTTC
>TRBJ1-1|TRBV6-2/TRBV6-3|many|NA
CASSEPRTEAFF
TGTGCCAGCAGTGAACCCAGGACAGAAGCTTTCTTT
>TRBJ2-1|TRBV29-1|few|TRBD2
CSVEVAGGFSYNEQFF
TGCAGCGTTGAAGTTGCGGGGGGCTTCTCCTACAATGAGCAGTTCTTC
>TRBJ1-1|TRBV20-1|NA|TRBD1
CSAPDRGDRNTEAFF
TGCAGTGCTCCGGACAGGGGTGACAGGAACACTGAAGCTTTCTTT
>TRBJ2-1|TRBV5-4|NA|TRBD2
CASSLLAGPYNEQFF
TGTGCCAGCAGCTTACTAGCGGGGCCCTACAATGAGCAGTTCTTC
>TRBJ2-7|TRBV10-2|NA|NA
CASATTSYEQYF
TGCGCCAGCGCGACAACCTCCTACGAGCAGTACTTC
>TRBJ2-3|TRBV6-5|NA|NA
CASSPRTASTDTQYF
TGTGCCAGCAGTCCTCGGACAGCTAGCACAGATACGCAGTATTTT
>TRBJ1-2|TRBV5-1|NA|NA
CASSLEPFYGYTF
TGCGCCAGCAGCTTGGAACCGTTTTATGGCTACACCTTC
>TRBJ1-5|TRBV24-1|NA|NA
CATSESNSNQPQHF
TGTGCCACCAGTGAGAGTAATAGCAATCAGCCCCAGCATTTT
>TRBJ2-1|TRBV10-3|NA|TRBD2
CAISAQGGLSDNEQFF
TGTGCCATCAGTGCTCAGGGAGGGCTTTCGGACAATGAGCAGTTCTTC
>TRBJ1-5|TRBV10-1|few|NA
CASSVTRTNQPQHF
TGCGCCAGCAGCGTGACCCGGACCAATCAGCCCCAGCATTTT